This record looks at one T cell receptor (beta chain) sequence and its context. The sample is drawn from a study of sequential checkpoint blockade in melanoma. Study at large: First-line arms were nivolumab then ipilimumab, or the reverse, randomized 1:1. After both sequences, patients received maintenance nivolumab.

Germline V gene sequence: CDR1 ENHRY, CDR2 SYGVKD. The CDR3 runs 15 residues. Only in-frame clones appear in the TCRdb table, and some are missing; sequencing was by immunoSEQ multiplex PCR. In the table there are about 9,100 clones, around 74% of which are singletons. Indicated treatment: randomized to nivolumab then ipilimumab (arm A) or the reverse (arm B). None of the patients previously received DNA-damaging chemotherapy. The receptor was isolated from a human donor with melanoma. The chain combines TRBV10-3 with TRBJ2-5, with 7 positions matching TRBD2. The end of the DNA is better explained by TRBJ2-7, so the J call may be wrong. The sample here was CD8+ T cells sorted from blood (inferred from file names), taken from a patient given nivolumab and ipilimumab in sequence. Written as DNA, the CDR3 is TGTGCCATCAGTGATCGGGGAGCGGGAAACTACGAGCAGTACTTC. It encodes CAISDRGAGNYEQYF.